This T cell receptor beta chain was sequenced for a study of T cells in Graves' hyperthyroidism and ophthalmopathy. The source material, RNA transcripts, was used to amplify TCR beta CDR3 regions. Carried out on the TCR CDR3, a first-round RT-PCR used the HTBI primer set. TCRdb reprocessed the multiplex PCR reads with MiXCR, giving one entry per CDR3 protein. Among a few hundred thousand distinct CDR3 sequences listed, less than 20% were seen once. Exclusion of patients followed from uncontrolled infection, other autoimmune disease, pregnancy or lactation. Diagnoses used clinical symptoms, serum thyroxine and TRAb, thyroid ultrasound and orbital computed tomography. Extraction of PBMCs used roughly 9.3 ml of fresh peripheral blood. Germline CDR1 is SGHRS and CDR2 is YFSETQ. V lost 0 bases and J 10 bases, leaving 11 bases between the germline ends. The CDR3 has 14 residues.

V usage is TRBV5-1 and J usage is TRBJ1-6; D gene ambiguous. The material sequenced was blood. The TCR sequence derives from a woman aged 45-65 years with Graves' hyperthyroidism. The CDR3 bases are TGCGCCAGCAGCTTGGCCGGGGTAGGCTCACCCCTCCACTTT. It specifies CASSLAGVGSPLHF.